This T cell receptor (beta chain) was recorded in a study of shared clonotypes between healthy human individuals (dated by TCRdb to the early 2020s). Regarding the study in general: A couple of women and three men aged 18 to 49 years were included in the cohort. Per donor, leukapheresis produced somewhere between about 0.85 and 10 billion PBMCs. Libraries were prepared and TCR repertoires were sequenced by different laboratories using diverse techniques, in order to increase sequencing depth and limit assay-specific biases. For each donor, three plates each were used for CD4 naive and CD4 memory, two plates were used for CD8 naive, and one plate was used for CD8 memory. To estimate repertoire size and how much clonotype sharing occurs between individuals, the study deeply sequenced the blood TCR repertoires of about five healthy adults. What the research found in general, with its limitations: Because the study included only a small number of donors, the genetic and exposure-history diversity represented was limited. Even with the large sequencing depth, rarefaction of the sorted-subset datasets indicated that sequencing was incomplete. Clonotypes shared by all four sorted-subset donors showed higher generation probabilities than non-shared clonotypes. Across a handful of donors, approximately 5% of naive CD4, over 3% of naive CD8, roughly 2.3% of memory CD4, and about 0.4% of memory CD8 clonotypes were shared. Pairwise subsampling indicated that sequencing depth was expected to affect the degree of clonotype sharing among donors. Estimated clonotype richness was generally larger for naive than for memory subsets. Sampling was restricted to blood, and TCR repertoires in tissues likely differ from the TCR repertoires found in blood.

Healthy HIV-negative adults with no recently reported acute infections or vaccinations were included as donors. Every donor was a Caucasian adult living in Nashville, Tennessee, USA. Magnetic negative selection was used to enrich CD4+ T cells, after which naive cells were positively selected on CD45RA and the negative fraction became the memory subset. Blood was obtained by leukapheresis, after which PBMCs were separated by Ficoll-Histopaque density gradient centrifugation and cryopreserved in liquid nitrogen vapor phase. Purity and quantity of every magnetically sorted T cell population were checked by analytical flow cytometry. Genomic DNA was isolated from each sorted fraction and quantified by UV absorbance on a Nanodrop 2000c. V and J are truncated by 5 bases and 5 bases respectively, leaving an intervening sequence of 19 bases. Inclusive of the bounding cysteine and phenylalanine, the CDR3 is 15 residues long. Only the CDR3 DNA is retained, 45 bases long and in frame from the first base. Via the germline V gene, CDR1 is MGHRA and CDR2 YSYEKL.

This clone was seen once. Its antigen is currently not known. Within one base of it there is no much larger clone, and no base qualities were kept. Using the deep immunoSEQ assay, TCR CDR3 regions were amplified from genomic DNA by multiplex PCR. Genomic DNA extracted from each cell subset was distributed evenly over all wells of several immunoSEQ 96-well plates, and each plate served as one replicate. For sorted subsets, around 200 ng genomic DNA, equal to 25,000 to 35,000 T cell genomes, was loaded into each replicate PCR. The purified libraries were quantified using a Qubit 3.0 fluorometer, sized with a Bioanalyzer 2100, and then quantified again using the KAPA Library Quantification kit. Every immunoSEQ 96-well plate was sequenced on a separate single-read 150-cycle Illumina NextSeq 550 flow cell. Under the source paper's analysis protocol: The immunoSEQ output contained only junctional sequences without quality scores, so filtering could not match that applied to full-length reads. Sequences were annotated with PyIR, a Python wrapper for IgBLAST v1.9, and V/J genes and CDR3 were assigned using IMGT germline references. Reads were filtered out if the reads had weak V/J assignments (E-value above 1e-6), no CDR3, stop codons, out-of-frame junctions, or ambiguous translated residues. V3J clonotypes were defined by identical inferred V gene, J gene, and CDR3 amino acid sequence. Percentage overlap between repertoires was calculated by dividing the number of shared unique clonotypes by the size of the smaller repertoire. Repertoire richness was assessed with RTK rarefaction, the Chao1 estimator, and Recon v2.1 estimates of unobserved clonotypes. OLGA was used to compute generation probabilities for all TCRbeta clonotypes that the gDNA method yielded from four donors. TCRdb retrieved this table from immuneACCESS and kept in-frame rearrangements only. Not all clones are present; in checked studies, unresolved V genes account for under half, and no reason is known for the remainder. The DNA gave D and trimming, while V, J and clone size come from that table. Present in this sample are roughly 2.5 million clones, around nine tenths of which were seen just once. The ten most abundant clones make up over 0.12% of the sample.

The rearranged segments are TRBV4-1 and TRBJ2-7, with a tentative D call of TRBD1 or TRBD2, each matching 6 bases. The receptor comes from a man younger than 30 in good health. The sequencing sample was made of naive CD4+ T cells sorted from blood. Read against the paper, the sample's cell subset or site label means: CD45RA+ positively selected. Here is the DNA: TGCGCCAGCAGCAACGGGGGCCAGGTACGGCACGAGCAGTACTTC. It specifies CASSNGGQVRHEQYF.